This T cell receptor (beta chain) was obtained from a study of cytomegalovirus exposure and HLA in healthy donors. Findings and limits, study-wide: In all likelihood, a cluster of highly shared sequence variants was a sequencing artifact.

Nominally healthy donors were sampled, though unrecorded immune exposures were likely. Germline lookup yields CDR1 SGHRS and CDR2 YFSETQ. Trimming shortened V by 0 bases and J by 7 bases, and 13 bases separated the two germline ends. The CDR3 has 14 amino acids. A few counts support this clone. As yet, its antigen is unknown. The primer mix had 60 Vbeta and 13 Jbeta primers. Sequencing was performed with immunoSEQ multiplex PCR; in TCRdb, only in-frame clones are kept and a portion is missing. This sample has about 110,000 clones, with over 65% found just once. The rearrangement uses TRBV5-1 and TRBJ1-2, with D possibly TRBD1 on 5 matching bases. The specimen sequenced was PBMCs. The origin of this receptor is a woman in her 30s in good health and CMV-seronegative. CDR3: CASSLAGERGGYTF. CDR3 DNA sequence: TGCGCCAGCAGCTTGGCGGGGGAGAGGGGTGGCTACACCTTC.